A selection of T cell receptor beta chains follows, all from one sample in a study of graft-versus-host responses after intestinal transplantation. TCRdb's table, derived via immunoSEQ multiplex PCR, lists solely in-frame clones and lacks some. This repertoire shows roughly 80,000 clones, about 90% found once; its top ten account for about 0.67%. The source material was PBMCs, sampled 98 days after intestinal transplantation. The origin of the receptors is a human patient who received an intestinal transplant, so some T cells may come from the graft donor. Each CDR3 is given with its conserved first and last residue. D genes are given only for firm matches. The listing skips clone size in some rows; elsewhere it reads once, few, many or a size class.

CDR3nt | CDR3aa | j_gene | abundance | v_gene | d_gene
TGTGCCAGCACTGCCTCATTGGAGGGGGCCGCTGTACCCCAGCATTTT | CASTASLEGAAVPQHF | TRBJ1-5 | NA | TRBV2 | TRBD1
TGCGCCAGCAGCCACCGGGACACATCCTACGAGCAGTACTTC | CASSHRDTSYEQYF | TRBJ2-7 | NA | TRBV4-1 | NA
TGTGCCAGCAGCTTGATTAGCGGCACAGATACGCAGTATTTT | CASSLISGTDTQYF | TRBJ2-3 | NA | TRBV5-4 | NA
TGCGCCAGCAGCCAATCACCGGGACAGGGGGCCTATGGCTACACCTTC | CASSQSPGQGAYGYTF | TRBJ1-2 | NA | TRBV4-1 | TRBD1
TGCGCCAGCAGCCTCCTCGACCGGCGACTAGCGGGGGGTAACCAAGAGACCCAGTACTTC | CASSLLDRRLAGGNQETQYF | TRBJ2-5 | NA | TRBV4-1 | TRBD2
TGCAGTGCCCTATCAGGGGAGGGCTACACCTTC | CSALSGEGYTF | TRBJ1-2 | NA | TRBV20-1 | NA
TGTGCCAGCAGTTTTTGGGGTAGACTAGCGGGATTCTACGAGCAGTACTTC | CASSFWGRLAGFYEQYF | TRBJ2-7 | NA | TRBV28 | TRBD2
TGTGCCATCAGGAGTGGCGGGGCGGAGACCCAGTACTTC | CAIRSGGAETQYF | TRBJ2-5 | NA | TRBV10-3 | NA
TGTGCCAGCAGTTATAGGAACCCAAGGCAAGAGACCCAGTACTTC | CASSYRNPRQETQYF | TRBJ2-5 | NA | TRBV6-5 | NA
TGCAGTGCCATTAACTATGGCTACACCTTC | CSAINYGYTF | TRBJ1-2 | once | TRBV20-1 | NA
TGTGCCAGCAGCTTAGGAGCGGGGGGAACCTACGAGCAGTACTTC | CASSLGAGGTYEQYF | TRBJ2-7 | NA | TRBV7-2 | TRBD2
TGTGCCAGCAGCGTAGGGGGCCTGAGCAATCAGCCCCAGCATTTT | CASSVGGLSNQPQHF | TRBJ1-5 | NA | TRBV9 | NA